Listed below are T cell receptor beta chains from one sample, sequenced in a study of T cell responses to AZD1222 COVID-19 vaccine. Measured with immunoSEQ multiplex PCR; TCRdb has only the in-frame clones, and not every one. The top ten clones hold 8% of a sample with about 110,000 clones, about 92% of them seen once. Here the sequenced sample was peripheral blood, taken 28 days after the second AZD1222 dose. Receptors were obtained from an adult who received the AZD1222 COVID-19 vaccine. The CDR3 runs from the conserved cysteine through the conserved F or W. Each record gives: clone size, D gene, V gene, J gene, CDR3 DNA, CDR3 protein. D genes are given only for firm matches. Clone sizes are given selectively: once, few, many, or a class where the clone is expanded.

NA	NA	TRBV4-3	TRBJ2-7	TGCGCCAGCAGCCAAGAACAAGGATTCTACGAGCAGTACTTC	CASSQEQGFYEQYF
NA	NA	TRBV11-3	TRBJ2-2	TGTGCCAGCAGCTCAGGACGATGGACGGATCCCGGGGAGCTGTTTTTT	CASSSGRWTDPGELFF
NA	TRBD1	TRBV19	TRBJ2-1	TGTGCCAGTAGTACGATTGACAGGGGAACCTACAATGAGCAGTTCTTC	CASSTIDRGTYNEQFF
NA	NA	TRBV7-9	TRBJ2-7	TGTGCCAGCAGCTTAGTGGAGGGACCCGAGCAGTACTTC	CASSLVEGPEQYF
NA	NA	TRBV7-2	TRBJ2-7	TGTGCCAGCAGCCCAACTCAAACCCCAGCCTACGAGCAGTACTTC	CASSPTQTPAYEQYF
few	NA	TRBV25-1	TRBJ2-7	TGTGCCAGCAGTGATCAGGGTGGCGTCTACGAGCAGTACTTC	CASSDQGGVYEQYF
NA	NA	TRBV6-5	TRBJ2-1	TGTGCCAGCGGTAGGGTCAGCTCCTACAATGAGCAGTTCTTC	CASGRVSSYNEQFF
NA	NA	TRBV24-1	TRBJ2-3	TGTGCCACCAGTGATCCGAGGGGCCGGACAGATACGCAGTATTTT	CATSDPRGRTDTQYF
NA	NA	TRBV14	TRBJ1-5	TGTGCCAGCAGCCCGATGGGGGGAAATCAGCCCCAGCATTTT	CASSPMGGNQPQHF
NA	TRBD1	TRBV11-2	TRBJ1-5	TGTGCCAGCAGCTTAGGGGGACAGCTTAATCAGCCCCAGCATTTT	CASSLGGQLNQPQHF
few	NA	TRBV19	TRBJ2-1	TGTGCCAGTAGCCCCCCCCGGGCGGGGTCCCAGGTCAATGAGCAGTTCTTC	CASSPPRAGSQVNEQFF
once	TRBD2	TRBV9	TRBJ2-1	TGTGCCAGCAGCGAATTCAGCGGGGGGATTTCCTACAATGAGCAGTTCTTC	CASSEFSGGISYNEQFF
NA	TRBD1	TRBV10-2	TRBJ2-7	TGCGCCAGCAGAACGGGACAGGGGTACTCCTACGAGCAGTACTTC	CASRTGQGYSYEQYF
once	TRBD1	TRBV4-2	TRBJ1-2	TGTGCCAGCAGCCTACAGGGACAGGGACAGAACTATGGCTACACCTTC	CASSLQGQGQNYGYTF
NA	NA	TRBV24-1	TRBJ2-5	TGTGCCACCAGTGATCCCAGAGGGGGAGAGACCCAGTACTTC	CATSDPRGGETQYF
few	NA	TRBV7-2	TRBJ1-6	TGTGCCAGCAGCTTAGTCGGGCAGGGGAACCATTCACCCCTCCACTTT	CASSLVGQGNHSPLHF
once	NA	TRBV4-3	TRBJ1-5	TGCGCCAGCAGCCAAGATCGCCAGGCCGTTGCGGGCAATCAGCCCCAGCATTTT	CASSQDRQAVAGNQPQHF
NA	NA	TRBV14	TRBJ1-2	TGTGCCAGCAGCCAAGCGGGAGGGAGGGATGGCTACACCTTC	CASSQAGGRDGYTF
NA	TRBD1	TRBV20-1	TRBJ2-5	TGCAGTGCTGGTGGACAGGGCGCGGAGACCCAGTACTTC	CSAGGQGAETQYF
NA	NA	TRBV9	TRBJ2-7	TGTGCCAGCAGCGTAGGCGGCAGCTACTACGAGCAGTACTTC	CASSVGGSYYEQYF
NA	NA	TRBV12-5	TRBJ1-5	TGTGCTAGTGCCGGCCCCGATAGCAATCAGCCCCAGCATTTT	CASAGPDSNQPQHF
NA	TRBD2	TRBV27	TRBJ2-3	TGTGCCAGCAGTCCGTCGGGTAGCGGGGGGGCCTGGGATACGCAGTATTTT	CASSPSGSGGAWDTQYF